The clone carrying this T cell receptor (beta chain) was detected only a few times. Its antigen is currently unknown. The sample is drawn from a study of cytotoxic CD8 clonotypes in ibrutinib-treated CLL. TCRdb's table, derived via immunoSEQ multiplex PCR, lists solely in-frame clones and lacks some. The sample has tens of thousands of clones, around half seen once; the top ten hold 32%. The length of the CDR3 is 12 residues. CDR1 is MNHNS, CDR2 SASEGT, per germline. Study results and limitations: Sampling time points were not equivalent between sustained-remission and progressing patients.

Genomic DNA in a quantity of 2 to 2.5 micrograms was derived from cryopreserved PBMCs for TCR beta libraries. The receptor was derived from a human donor with chronic lymphocytic leukemia. This chain uses TRBV6-1 with TRBJ1-4; D remains unclear. The input for sequencing was PBMCs, taken after 12 months of ibrutinib treatment. CDR3 nucleotide sequence: TGTGCTGCCGGAGGCGAGCGAGAAAAACTGTTTTTT. Translating it yields CAAGGEREKLFF.